This T cell receptor beta chain was sequenced during a study of T cell repertoires in cytomegalovirus infection. Details on this clonotype: Its matching antigen is unknown.

The CDR3 contains 15 residues. Germline CDR1 and CDR2: SGHNT and YYREEE (reference sequence). V lost 4 bases, J lost 0 bases, and 11 bases lay in between. TCRdb processed the reads anew with MiXCR; each CDR3 protein has one entry. This sample has approximately 260,000 distinct CDR3 sequences, with 15% to 20% found just once. Study-level results: HLA-C-restricted CMV-specific TCR beta clonotypes prevailed in the ex vivo response.

V gene TRBV5-4 combines with J gene TRBJ2-1; D uncertain. The source is a human donor in good health (CMV status not recorded). Some clones in this sample may be carry-over from other donors' samples. Sequenced sample: CD8+ T cells from PBMCs. The CDR3 nucleotides read TGTGCCAGCAGCCCCGTCAAGAGCTCCTACAATGAGCAGTTCTTC. Protein product: CASSPVKSSYNEQFF.